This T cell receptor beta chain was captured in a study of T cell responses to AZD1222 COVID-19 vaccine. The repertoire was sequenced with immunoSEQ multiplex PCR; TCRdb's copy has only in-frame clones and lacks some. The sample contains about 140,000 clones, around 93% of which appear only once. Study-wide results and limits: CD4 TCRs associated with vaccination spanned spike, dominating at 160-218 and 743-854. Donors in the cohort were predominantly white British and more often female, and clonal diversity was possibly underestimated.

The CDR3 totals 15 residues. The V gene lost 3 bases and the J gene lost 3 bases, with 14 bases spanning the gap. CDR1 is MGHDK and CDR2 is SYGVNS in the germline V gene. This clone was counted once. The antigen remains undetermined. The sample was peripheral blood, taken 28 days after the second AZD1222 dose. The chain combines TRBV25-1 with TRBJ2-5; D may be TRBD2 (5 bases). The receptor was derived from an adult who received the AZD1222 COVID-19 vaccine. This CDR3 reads CASSEEDYIKETQYF. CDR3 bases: TGTGCCAGCAGTGAGGAAGACTACATTAAAGAGACCCAGTACTTC.